A selection of T cell receptor beta chains follows, all from one sample in a study of PD-L1 blockade in urothelial cancer. Using immunoSEQ multiplex PCR, the repertoire was profiled, and TCRdb retains in-frame clones only, with some absent. The sample has tens of thousands of clones, roughly 90% seen once. Sample: PBMCs, taken around atezolizumab (anti-PD-L1) treatment. These receptors were obtained from a man aged 55 to 70 with urothelial cancer. The CDR3 runs from the conserved cysteine through the conserved F or W. D genes are given only for firm matches. Clone size appears in some rows only: once, few, many, or a class for an expanded clone.

clone size: -; V gene: TRBV5-4; J gene: TRBJ2-1; D gene: -; CDR3 protein: CASSLRLGEDNEQFF; CDR3 DNA: TGTGCCAGCAGCTTGCGTTTGGGGGAGGACAATGAGCAGTTCTTC
clone size: once; V gene: TRBV5-1; J gene: TRBJ1-2; D gene: -; CDR3 protein: CASSLQQTENLNYGYTF; CDR3 DNA: TGCGCCAGCAGCTTACAACAGACAGAAAACCTAAACTATGGCTACACCTTC
clone size: -; V gene: TRBV7-3; J gene: TRBJ1-2; D gene: TRBD1; CDR3 protein: CASSLTAGGSGGYTF; CDR3 DNA: TGTGCCAGCAGCTTAACGGCAGGGGGCTCGGGCGGCTACACCTTC
clone size: -; V gene: TRBV10-3; J gene: TRBJ2-1; D gene: TRBD2; CDR3 protein: CAIKAGEYNEQFF; CDR3 DNA: TGTGCCATCAAGGCGGGAGAGTACAATGAGCAGTTCTTC
clone size: -; V gene: TRBV6-5; J gene: TRBJ1-2; D gene: TRBD1; CDR3 protein: CASSRDRGYGYTF; CDR3 DNA: TGTGCCAGCAGCCGCGACAGGGGGTATGGCTACACCTTC
clone size: -; V gene: TRBV27; J gene: TRBJ2-3; D gene: TRBD2; CDR3 protein: CASSFSRGTSGTDTQYF; CDR3 DNA: TGTGCCAGCAGTTTCAGCCGCGGGACTAGTGGCACAGATACGCAGTATTTT
clone size: -; V gene: TRBV4-1; J gene: TRBJ2-1; D gene: TRBD2; CDR3 protein: CASSQDYIRGEGNEQFF; CDR3 DNA: TGCGCCAGCAGCCAAGACTATATTCGGGGGGAAGGCAATGAGCAGTTCTTC
clone size: -; V gene: TRBV21-1; J gene: TRBJ2-1; D gene: -; CDR3 protein: CASSESGVEQFF; CDR3 DNA: TGTGCCAGCAGCGAGTCGGGGGTAGAGCAGTTCTTC
clone size: few; V gene: TRBV7-9; J gene: TRBJ1-3; D gene: -; CDR3 protein: CASSLSGSFGNTIYF; CDR3 DNA: TGTGCCAGCAGCTTATCGGGGTCTTTTGGAAACACCATATATTTT
clone size: once; V gene: TRBV10-3; J gene: TRBJ2-7; D gene: -; CDR3 protein: CAISDSDGWSSEQYF; CDR3 DNA: TGTGCCATCAGTGACTCTGACGGATGGAGTTCGGAGCAGTACTTC
clone size: -; V gene: TRBV28; J gene: TRBJ1-1; D gene: -; CDR3 protein: CAGGGQGTEAFF; CDR3 DNA: TGTGCCGGGGGGGGGCAGGGCACTGAAGCTTTCTTT
clone size: -; V gene: TRBV5-4; J gene: TRBJ2-2; D gene: TRBD2; CDR3 protein: CASSSKTSGGNTGELFF; CDR3 DNA: TGTGCCAGCAGCTCCAAGACTAGCGGGGGCAACACCGGGGAGCTGTTTTTT
clone size: -; V gene: TRBV2; J gene: TRBJ1-4; D gene: -; CDR3 protein: CASIRQATNEKLFF; CDR3 DNA: TGTGCCAGCATCCGCCAGGCAACTAATGAAAAACTGTTTTTT
clone size: few; V gene: TRBV9; J gene: TRBJ1-2; D gene: -; CDR3 protein: CASSVAGGNYGYTF; CDR3 DNA: TGTGCCAGCAGCGTAGCGGGTGGAAACTATGGCTACACCTTC
clone size: -; V gene: TRBV9; J gene: TRBJ2-2; D gene: TRBD1; CDR3 protein: CASSHRGGTGELFF; CDR3 DNA: TGTGCCAGCAGCCACAGGGGCGGCACCGGGGAGCTGTTTTTT
clone size: -; V gene: TRBV6-5; J gene: TRBJ2-7; D gene: TRBD1; CDR3 protein: CASRGTARFGVEQYF; CDR3 DNA: TGTGCCAGCAGAGGGACAGCCCGTTTTGGGGTAGAGCAGTACTTC
clone size: -; V gene: TRBV7-6; J gene: TRBJ2-1; D gene: TRBD1; CDR3 protein: CASSRPRDSRTGLTYNEQFF; CDR3 DNA: TGTGCCAGCAGCCGTCCCCGGGACAGCAGAACGGGCCTTACCTACAATGAGCAGTTCTTC